Here is one T cell receptor beta chain with its context. The germline gives CDR1 MGHDK, CDR2 SYGVNS. This CDR3 region has 13 residues. Trimming stripped 5 bases from V and 7 bases from J, with 14 bases between. The record originates from a study of blood T cell repertoires in COVID-19. Overall study: In each case, the material was cDNA or gDNA derived from T cells, B-cell-depleted T cells, or PBMCs.

In the authors' workflow: Scientists estimated how many nucleated cells there were by amplifying reference gene primers. The protocol was immunoSEQ multiplex PCR, while the TCRdb copy is restricted to in-frame clones and leaves out a portion. V, J and clone size are taken as reported in that table, and D and trimming were inferred from the DNA itself. The sample consists of under 80,000 clones, roughly 82% of them appearing once. The sample consisted of peripheral blood. The chain employs TRBV25-1 and TRBJ1-1, with no clear D. The TCR comes from a man aged 45 to 65 with acute or convalescent COVID-19. The CDR3 bases are TGTGCCAGCAGTTCCCTGGTGGGCTTTGAAGCTTTCTTT. This gives the protein CASSSLVGFEAFF.